Presented here are 9 T cell receptor beta chains from one specimen sequenced in a study of CD8+CD57+ T cells in acquired aplastic anemia. Researchers used genomic DNA as the template to profile TCR beta VDJ and CDR3. Using its own MiXCR run on the reads, TCRdb lists one record per CDR3 protein. The data contain about 160,000 distinct CDR3 sequences, around half of them singletons. Patients chosen for sequencing had shown CD8+CD57+ cell expansion by flow cytometry. The sample consisted of sorted CD4+, CD8+, or CD8+CD57+ T cells (not recorded which) from PBMCs. These receptors were obtained from a human donor with aplastic anemia.

The chain combines TRBV2 with TRBJ1-1; no clear D gene. This CDR3 spans 11 amino acids. Germline CDR1 SNHLY, CDR2 FYNNEI. V gave up 6 bases and J gave up 5 bases, with 7 bases separating them. The CDR3 region has the DNA TGTGCCAGCAGCGGGCTGACTGAAGCTTTCTTT. Translated, it gives CASSGLTEAFF.

This clonotype appeared many times. This chain links TRBV20-1 with TRBJ2-5; 11 positions match TRBD1. The CDR3 spans 13 residues. The J segment lost 5 bases and the V segment lost 6 bases, leaving 5 bases of the junction unmatched. Germline V lookup: CDR1 DFQATT, CDR2 SNEGSKA (reference sequence). CDR3 sequence: CSARTGGSETQYF. Here the CDR3 DNA reads TGCAGTGCCCGGACAGGGGGCTCCGAGACCCAGTACTTC.

This clonotype showed up many times. The V call is TRBV28, the J call TRBJ2-7; 15 positions match TRBD2. CDR1 MDHEN and CDR2 SYDVKM come from the germline V gene. After removal of 7 bases from V and 3 bases from J, the junction contained 7 bases not matched to a gene. CDR3 length: 16 residues. DNA of the CDR3: TGTGCCAGCATCGGACTAGCGGGAGGGCCGGACTACGAGCAGTACTTC. As protein: CASIGLAGGPDYEQYF.

This clonotype was counted a few times. The rearrangement joins TRBV7-2 to TRBJ1-2; no definite D call. Trimming stripped 1 base from V and 8 bases from J, with 8 bases between. This CDR3 has 12 amino acids. The germline V gene has CDR1 SGHTA and CDR2 FQGNSA. The CDR3 loop is CASSLEMGGYTF. CDR3 DNA sequence: TGTGCCAGCAGCTTAGAGATGGGGGGCTACACCTTC.

This clonotype was observed at least ten times. The rearrangement joins TRBV2 to TRBJ1-1; 10 nucleotides match TRBD1. With V trimmed by 6 bases and J by 4 bases, 5 bases remained unmatched. CDR1 and CDR2 from the germline V gene are SNHLY and FYNNEI. CDR3 size: 14 residues. As DNA, the CDR3 is TGTGCCAGCAGAAGCTGGGACAGGGGCACTGAAGCTTTCTTT. Protein product: CASRSWDRGTEAFF.

The chain carries TRBV20-1 and TRBJ2-1; 14 bases are a match to TRBD2. The length of the CDR3 is 18 residues. J lost 9 bases, V lost 5 bases, and 18 bases had no gene match. Germline V gene sequence: CDR1 DFQATT, CDR2 SNEGSKA (reference sequence). Here the CDR3 reads CSAQDRLAGGRSSGEQFF. The CDR3, as DNA: TGCAGTGCTCAAGACAGACTAGCGGGAGGGCGGAGTTCAGGTGAGCAGTTCTTC.

The sample holds many counts of this clonotype. This chain joins TRBV6-5 and TRBJ2-7; maybe TRBD1 (5 bases). V was pared by 2 bases and J by 2 bases, with 19 bases between. The CDR3 totals 17 residues. Germline loops: CDR1 MNHEY, CDR2 SVGAGI. CDR3 DNA: TGTGCCAGCAGTTACATTAGTGTGGGGCTCGGTCCCTACGAGCAGTACTTC. Translated: CASSYISVGLGPYEQYF.

A single count supports this clonotype. A much larger clone differs by one base, so this may be a read error. The rearrangement links TRBV6-1 to TRBJ1-4; D remains unclear. V gave up 8 bases and J gave up 8 bases, with 9 bases separating them. Germline V gives CDR1 MNHNS, CDR2 SASEGT. The CDR3 is made up of 11 amino acids. CDR3 nucleotide sequence: TGTGCCAGCGGTCAAGAAGAAAAACTGTTTTTT. Translating it yields CASGQEEKLFF.

For the CDR3, the DNA is TGCGCCAGCAGCTTGGTGGTGACAGGGCGTGAGACCCAGTACTTC. Translating it yields CASSLVVTGRETQYF. The chain recombines TRBV5-1 with TRBJ2-5; 7 nucleotides align to TRBD1. The CDR3 runs to 15 residues. V dropped 0 bases and J dropped 5; count of bases not matched to a gene: 7. Germline V gene lookup returns CDR1 SGHRS and CDR2 YFSETQ.